This is a list of T cell receptor beta chains from one sample in a study of cytomegalovirus exposure and HLA in healthy donors. Produced via immunoSEQ multiplex PCR; TCRdb's table is partial and in-frame only. This table has over 90,000 clones, approximately 79% appearing once. Source material: PBMCs. The receptors stem from a woman aged 55-69 years in good health and CMV-seropositive. CDR3s include the opening cysteine and the closing phenylalanine or tryptophan. The D gene is left open where the match is weak. The listing skips clone size in some rows; elsewhere it reads once, few, many or a size class.

NA,TRBD2,TRBJ2-1,TRBV7-2,TGTGCCAGCAGCTTACGCTCCGGACTAGCGGGACAGGAGCAGTTCTTC,CASSLRSGLAGQEQFF
once,NA,TRBJ1-1,TRBV18,TGTGCCAGCTCACCGGGGCAGGAGGGTGAAGCTTTCTTT,CASSPGQEGEAFF
NA,NA,TRBJ2-1,TRBV5-1,TGCGCCAGCAGCCTGTACAATGAGCAGTTCTTC,CASSLYNEQFF
few,NA,TRBJ1-5,TRBV19,TGTGCCAGTAGCCTCAGGGATCAGCCCCAGCATTTT,CASSLRDQPQHF
once,NA,TRBJ2-3,TRBV6-5,TGTGCCAGCAGAGGAGGGGACCCCACAGATACGCAGTATTTT,CASRGGDPTDTQYF
NA,NA,TRBJ1-1,TRBV7-7,TGTGCTAGCAGCCTCCAGGAGAACACTGAAGCTTTCTTT,CASSLQENTEAFF
NA,NA,TRBJ2-1,TRBV15,TGTGCCACCAGCAGAGATCCGGACTCCACAAGAGCCCAGTTCTTC,CATSRDPDSTRAQFF
NA,NA,TRBJ2-1,TRBV7-9,TGTGCCAGCAGCCAACCCGGAGCCGGCAATGAGCAGTTCTTC,CASSQPGAGNEQFF
NA,TRBD2,TRBJ2-3,TRBV9,TGTGCCAGCAGCGGCAGGGAAGGCGGGAGTGGGGGCACAGATACGCAGTATTTT,CASSGREGGSGGTDTQYF
NA,TRBD1,TRBJ2-7,TRBV7-9,TGTTCCAGCAGCCAGGGACAGGGGGCCCCCTACGAGCAGTACTTC,CSSSQGQGAPYEQYF
few,NA,TRBJ1-5,TRBV6-5,TGTGCCAGCAGACAGGGTAATCAGCCCCAGCATTTT,CASRQGNQPQHF
NA,TRBD2,TRBJ2-5,TRBV15,TGTGCCACCGCCGGGGAGCGGGGAGGGGCAGAGACCCAGTACTTC,CATAGERGGAETQYF
NA,NA,TRBJ1-5,TRBV2,TGTGCCAGCAGCAAACAGACCACAATTAGACAGCCCCAGCATTTT,CASSKQTTIRQPQHF
NA,NA,TRBJ1-5,TRBV19,TGTGCCAGTACTCCGAGTTATAGCAATCAGCCCCAGCATTTT,CASTPSYSNQPQHF
NA,NA,TRBJ2-1,TRBV20-1,TGCAGTGCTAGAATTTCGAATGAGCAGTTCTTC,CSARISNEQFF
NA,TRBD2,TRBJ2-3,TRBV9,TGTGCCAGCAGCGTAGGGAGCCTGGTGGGAGGGTGGGCAGATACGCAGTATTTT,CASSVGSLVGGWADTQYF
few,TRBD1,TRBJ1-1,TRBV6-6,TGTGCCAGCAGTTACCCACAGGGGAAGGCTGAAGCTTTCTTT,CASSYPQGKAEAFF
few,NA,TRBJ1-4,TRBV30,TGTGCCTGGAGCTGGGAGAATGAAAAACTGTTTTTT,CAWSWENEKLFF
few,NA,TRBJ1-5,TRBV9,TGTGCCAGCAGTTTAGGGGATAGCAATCAGCCCCAGCATTTT,CASSLGDSNQPQHF
NA,NA,TRBJ2-6,TRBV5-1,TGCGCCAGCAGCTTGAGACAGCCGGGCTCTGGGGCCAACGTCCTGACTTTC,CASSLRQPGSGANVLTF
NA,TRBD2,TRBJ2-1,TRBV11-3,TGTGCCAGCAGCTCAGTAGCGGGAGGGTACAATGAGCAGTTCTTC,CASSSVAGGYNEQFF
NA,NA,TRBJ2-5,TRBV28,TGTGCCAGCAGTTTCGTAGAGACCCAGTACTTC,CASSFVETQYF
NA,TRBD2,TRBJ2-7,TRBV4-1,TGCGCCAGCAGTCACCGGACTAGCGGAACCTACGAGCAGTACTTC,CASSHRTSGTYEQYF
NA,NA,TRBJ1-3,TRBV7-9,TGTGCCAGCAAGCTTACTATTAGCGGAAACACCATATATTTT,CASKLTISGNTIYF
NA,TRBD1,TRBJ2-3,TRBV7-6,TGTGCCAGCAGCCCAACGACAGGGGCGGCAGATACGCAGTATTTT,CASSPTTGAADTQYF
NA,TRBD2,TRBJ2-1,TRBV27,TGTGCCAGCAGTGGAGCGGGAGGCCCCTACAATGAGCAGTTCTTC,CASSGAGGPYNEQFF
NA,TRBD2,TRBJ2-1,TRBV5-1,TGCGCCAGCAGCCAGGTCGGGACTAGCAGTTCAGGGCAGTTCTTC,CASSQVGTSSSGQFF
NA,NA,TRBJ2-3,TRBV14,TGTGCCGGGGAGAGGCGGATCCATTCCACAGATACGCAGTATTTT,CAGERRIHSTDTQYF
NA,TRBD2,TRBJ2-2,TRBV7-6,TGTGCCAGCAGCTCACAACTAGCGGGAGGGCGAACCGGGGAGCTGTTTTTT,CASSSQLAGGRTGELFF
NA,NA,TRBJ1-2,TRBV6-1,TGTGCCAGCAGTGTAATAGGGGTGAATGGCTACACCTTC,CASSVIGVNGYTF
NA,TRBD2,TRBJ2-2,TRBV19,TGTGCCAGTAGGGGTAGACTAGCGGGAGGGCCGGTAGACTCGAACACCGGGGAGCTGTTTTTT,CASRGRLAGGPVDSNTGELFF
NA,NA,TRBJ2-5,TRBV10-1,TGCGCCAGCAGTGAGAGGCAGGCGGGGCAAGAGCCCCAGTACTTC,CASSERQAGQEPQYF
NA,NA,TRBJ2-5,TRBV5-4,TGTGCCAGCAGCGGGGGGACAGTCCAAGAGACCCAGTACTTC,CASSGGTVQETQYF
NA,NA,TRBJ2-5,TRBV10-3,TGTGCCATCAGTGCCCATGGGGGGCAAGAGACCCAGTACTTC,CAISAHGGQETQYF
NA,TRBD1,TRBJ1-1,TRBV6-5,TGTGCCAGCAGTTATACCGGGACAGGTAGGACTGAAGCTTTCTTT,CASSYTGTGRTEAFF
NA,TRBD2,TRBJ2-7,TRBV28,TGTGCCAGCAGTTTATTGGTAGCGGGATCATACGAGCAGTACTTC,CASSLLVAGSYEQYF
once,TRBD2,TRBJ2-7,TRBV29-1,TGCAGCGTTGAACTAGCGGGAAACGAGCAGTACTTC,CSVELAGNEQYF
NA,NA,TRBJ2-1,TRBV5-1,TGCGCCAGCAGCTTAAATCCGGGGAATGAGCAGTTCTTC,CASSLNPGNEQFF
NA,TRBD1,TRBJ1-2,TRBV5-6,TGTGCCAGCAGCCCCGGACAGGGGAGTAACTATGGCTACACCTTC,CASSPGQGSNYGYTF
NA,TRBD2,TRBJ2-7,TRBV5-4,TGTGCCAGCAGCCCCGGTGGCGGGAGTAGCTACGAGCAGTACTTC,CASSPGGGSSYEQYF
NA,NA,TRBJ2-1,TRBV9,TGTGCCAGCAGCTCACAGGGTATCTCCTACAATGAGCAGTTCTTC,CASSSQGISYNEQFF
NA,NA,TRBJ2-7,TRBV19,TGTGCCAGTAGTATAATAGGGGGAAACGACGAGCAGTACTTC,CASSIIGGNDEQYF
NA,TRBD1,TRBJ2-6,TRBV19,TGTGGGGCCAGGGGGCTCTACTCTGGGGCCAACGTCCTGACTTTC,CGARGLYSGANVLTF
once,TRBD1,TRBJ1-2,TRBV5-1,TGCGCCAGCAGTGAAAGCCCGGACAGGACAGGGGGCTACACCTTC,CASSESPDRTGGYTF
NA,TRBD2,TRBJ2-7,TRBV11-3,TGTGCCAGCAGCCCTAGCGGGCTTAGCTCCTACGAGCAGTACTTC,CASSPSGLSSYEQYF
NA,NA,TRBJ2-3,TRBV9,TGTGCCAGCGGTAGCGGTAGCACAGATACGCAGTATTTT,CASGSGSTDTQYF
NA,TRBD1,TRBJ1-2,TRBV27,TGTGCCAGCAGTTTATCTGGCAGGGGGACCTATGGCTACACCTTC,CASSLSGRGTYGYTF
NA,TRBD1,TRBJ1-2,TRBV6-5,TGTGCCAGCATTTCCCGGACAGGGGGCGAGAATGGCTACACCTTC,CASISRTGGENGYTF
NA,NA,TRBJ2-5,TRBV27,TGTGCCAGCAGTTTACTGACCGGGGAGACCCAGTACTTC,CASSLLTGETQYF
NA,TRBD1,TRBJ2-4,TRBV2,TGTGCCAGCAGCTTGGACAGGGTCGGGAACATTCAGTACTTC,CASSLDRVGNIQYF
few,NA,TRBJ2-7,TRBV5-6,TGTGCCAGCAGCGCCGCCGTGCGACACATTTACGAGCAGTACTTC,CASSAAVRHIYEQYF
NA,NA,TRBJ2-2,TRBV2,TGTGCCAGCAGTGATGGGTCAGGGGTTACCGGGGAGCTGTTTTTT,CASSDGSGVTGELFF
few,TRBD2,TRBJ2-1,TRBV18,TGTGCCAGCTCATCCGGACTAGCGGGAGTCAATGAGCAGTTCTTC,CASSSGLAGVNEQFF
NA,TRBD2,TRBJ2-7,TRBV27,TGTGCCAGCAGCGAGCGGGAGGGTTACGAGCAGTACTTC,CASSEREGYEQYF
NA,TRBD1,TRBJ2-2,TRBV19,TGTGCCAGTACTTTAGACAGGGTCCACACCGGGGAGCTGTTTTTT,CASTLDRVHTGELFF
NA,NA,TRBJ2-2,TRBV21-1,TGTGCCAGCACCTTCACGGTCGGAGCGCCGAACACCGGGGAGCTGTTTTTT,CASTFTVGAPNTGELFF
few,NA,TRBJ2-4,TRBV7-9,TGTGCCAGCAGCTTAGTTGCCACAGAGAGCATTCAGTACTTC,CASSLVATESIQYF
once,NA,TRBJ2-1,TRBV7-3,TGTGCCAGCAGCTTAACAGGGGCCCCTTACAATGAGCAGTTCTTC,CASSLTGAPYNEQFF
NA,NA,TRBJ1-1,TRBV7-9,TGTGCCAGCAGCCGAGGAGACACTGAAGCTTTCTTT,CASSRGDTEAFF